The source of this T cell receptor (beta chain) is a study of blood T cells in healthy people across ages. Study-wide points: There were more naive CD4+ cells and higher diversity in long-lived donors than in aged donors. Strong correlation linked observed beta diversity and percent naive T cells. The unsorted PBMCs prevented any conclusive comparison of naive versus antigen-experienced cells.

Regarding this clonotype: Its antigen is as yet unknown.

A sample-barcoded 5' primer and a J-beta primer mix were used in a second PCR of roughly 6 to 11 cycles. The authors tagged each cDNA molecule using a template-switch adaptor with 12 random nucleotides. TCRdb recomputed calls from the 5' RACE reads with MiXCR, one row per CDR3 protein. This table has about 640,000 distinct CDR3 sequences, about 54% appearing once. Germline V lookup: CDR1 DFQATT, CDR2 SNEGSKA (reference sequence). The CDR3 length is 13 residues. Trimming at V came to 6 bases and at J to 5 bases, leaving 3 bases not matched to a gene. Sequences were obtained from blood. This receptor was obtained from a man aged 60 to 75 in good health. The chain carries TRBV20-1 and TRBJ2-5; the match to TRBD2 covers 13 bases. The CDR3 DNA is TGCAGTGCAGGGACTAGCGGGGTGGAGACCCAGTACTTC. This codes for CSAGTSGVETQYF.